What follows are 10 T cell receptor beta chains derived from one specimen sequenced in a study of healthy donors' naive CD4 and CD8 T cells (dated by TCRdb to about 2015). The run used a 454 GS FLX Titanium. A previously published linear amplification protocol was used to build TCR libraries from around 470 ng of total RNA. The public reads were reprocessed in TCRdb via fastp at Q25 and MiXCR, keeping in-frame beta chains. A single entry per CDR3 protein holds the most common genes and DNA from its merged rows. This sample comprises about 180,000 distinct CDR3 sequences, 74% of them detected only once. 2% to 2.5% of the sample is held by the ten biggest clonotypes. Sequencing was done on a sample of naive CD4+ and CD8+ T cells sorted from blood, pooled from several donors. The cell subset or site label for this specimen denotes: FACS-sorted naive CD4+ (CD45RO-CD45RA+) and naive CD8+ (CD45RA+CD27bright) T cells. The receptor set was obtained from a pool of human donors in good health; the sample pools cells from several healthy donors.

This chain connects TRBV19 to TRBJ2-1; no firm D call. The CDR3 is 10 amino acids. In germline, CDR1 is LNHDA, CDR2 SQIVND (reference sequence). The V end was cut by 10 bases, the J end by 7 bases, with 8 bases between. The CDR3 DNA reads TGTGCCACCTGGGCGAATGAGCAGTTCTTC. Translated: CATWANEQFF.

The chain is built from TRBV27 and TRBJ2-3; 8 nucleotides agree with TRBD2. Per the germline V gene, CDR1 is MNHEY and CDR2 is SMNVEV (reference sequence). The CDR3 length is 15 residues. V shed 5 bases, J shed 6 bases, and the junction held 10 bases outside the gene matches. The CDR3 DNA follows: TGTGCCAGCAGTCCCGGGACTAGTCACGCCGATACGCAGTATTTT. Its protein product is CASSPGTSHADTQYF.

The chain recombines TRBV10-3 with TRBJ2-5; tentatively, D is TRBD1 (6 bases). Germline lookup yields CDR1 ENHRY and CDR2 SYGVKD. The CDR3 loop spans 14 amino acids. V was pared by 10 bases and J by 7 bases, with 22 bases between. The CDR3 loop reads CATQPGQPWGTQYF. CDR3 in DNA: TGTGCCACACAACCGGGACAACCATGGGGGACCCAGTACTTC.

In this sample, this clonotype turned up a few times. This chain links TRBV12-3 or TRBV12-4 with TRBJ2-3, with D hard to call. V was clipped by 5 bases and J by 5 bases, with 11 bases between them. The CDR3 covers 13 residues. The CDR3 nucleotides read TGTGCCAGCAGTGGACCCCAGGAAGATACGCAGTATTTT. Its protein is CASSGPQEDTQYF.

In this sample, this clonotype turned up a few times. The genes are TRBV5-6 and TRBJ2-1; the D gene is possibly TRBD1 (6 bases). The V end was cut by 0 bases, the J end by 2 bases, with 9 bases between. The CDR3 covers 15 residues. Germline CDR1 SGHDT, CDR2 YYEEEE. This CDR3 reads CASSLDRVTYNEQFF. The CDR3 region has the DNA TGTGCCAGCAGCTTGGACAGGGTGACCTACAATGAGCAGTTCTTC.

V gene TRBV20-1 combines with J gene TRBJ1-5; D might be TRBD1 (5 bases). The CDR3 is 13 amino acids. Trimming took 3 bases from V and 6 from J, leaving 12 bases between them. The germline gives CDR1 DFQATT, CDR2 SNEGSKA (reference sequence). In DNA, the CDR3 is TGCAGTGCTAGGGCCGCAGGGTTTCAGCCCCAGCATTTT. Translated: CSARAAGFQPQHF.

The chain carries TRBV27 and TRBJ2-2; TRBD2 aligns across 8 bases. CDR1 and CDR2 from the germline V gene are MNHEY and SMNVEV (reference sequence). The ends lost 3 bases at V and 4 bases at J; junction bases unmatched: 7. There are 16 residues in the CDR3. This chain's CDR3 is CASSFSSAGGTGELFF. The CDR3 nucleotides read TGTGCCAGCAGTTTTTCTTCGGCGGGAGGCACCGGGGAGCTGTTTTTT.

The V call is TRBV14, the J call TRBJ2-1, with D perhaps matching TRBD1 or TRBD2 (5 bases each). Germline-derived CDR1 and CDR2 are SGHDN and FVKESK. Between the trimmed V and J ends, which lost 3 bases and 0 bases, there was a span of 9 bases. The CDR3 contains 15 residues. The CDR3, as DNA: TGTGCCAGCAGCCAGGGGGTGAGCTCCTACAATGAGCAGTTCTTC. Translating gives CASSQGVSSYNEQFF.

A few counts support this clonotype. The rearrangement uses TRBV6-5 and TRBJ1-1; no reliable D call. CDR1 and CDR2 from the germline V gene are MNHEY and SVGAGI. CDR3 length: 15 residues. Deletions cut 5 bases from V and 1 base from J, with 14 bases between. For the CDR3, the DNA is TGTGCCAGCAGTCCCCCCGGGATAGGGAACACTGAAGCTTTCTTT. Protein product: CASSPPGIGNTEAFF.

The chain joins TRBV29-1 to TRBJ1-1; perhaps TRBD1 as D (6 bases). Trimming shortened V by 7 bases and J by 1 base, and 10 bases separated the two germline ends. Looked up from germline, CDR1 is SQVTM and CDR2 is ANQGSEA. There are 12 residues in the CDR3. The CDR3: CSAKTGNTEAFF. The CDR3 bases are TGCAGCGCCAAGACAGGGAACACTGAAGCTTTCTTT.